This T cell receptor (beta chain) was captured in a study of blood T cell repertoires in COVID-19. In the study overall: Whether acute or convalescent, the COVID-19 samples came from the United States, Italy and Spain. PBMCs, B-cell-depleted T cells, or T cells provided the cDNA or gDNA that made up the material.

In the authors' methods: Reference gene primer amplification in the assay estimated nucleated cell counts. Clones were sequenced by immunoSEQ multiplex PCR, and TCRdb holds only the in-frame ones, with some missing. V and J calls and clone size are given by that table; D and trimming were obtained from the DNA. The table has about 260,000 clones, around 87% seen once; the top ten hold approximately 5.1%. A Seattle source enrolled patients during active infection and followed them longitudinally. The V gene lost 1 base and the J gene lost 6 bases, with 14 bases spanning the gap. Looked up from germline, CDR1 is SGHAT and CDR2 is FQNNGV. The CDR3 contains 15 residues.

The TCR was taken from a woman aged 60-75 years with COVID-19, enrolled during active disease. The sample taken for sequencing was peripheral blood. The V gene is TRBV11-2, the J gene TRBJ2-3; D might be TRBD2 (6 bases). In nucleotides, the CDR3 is TGTGCCAGCAGCTTAGCGCGAGCGGGTTCTGATACGCAGTATTTT. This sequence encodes CASSLARAGSDTQYF.